This record concerns one TCR beta chain sequence. During its preparation, the TCRbeta library received unique molecular identifiers. From the PCR reads, TCRdb called clonotypes with MiXCR, one entry per CDR3 protein. This table has approximately 350,000 distinct CDR3 sequences, about a tenth appearing once. The data were obtained in a study of T-cell reconstitution after alpha-beta-depleted transplantation in children. The CDR3 totals 12 residues. J was trimmed by 13 bases and V by 11 bases; bases with no gene match: 14. The germline CDR1 and CDR2 sequences are SEHNR and FQNEAQ (reference sequence). This clonotype was sampled from a human donor who donated a stem cell graft to a child with acute lymphoblastic leukemia. The V gene is TRBV7-9, the J gene TRBJ2-1; 7 positions agree with TRBD1. Sequencing used PBMCs from the stem cell graft donor, obtained from the stem cell graft. CDR3 loop: CASTQGGGPQFF. The DNA of the CDR3 is TGTGCCTCCACTCAAGGGGGCGGACCCCAGTTCTTC.